This T cell receptor (beta chain) was captured in a study of blood T cell repertoires in COVID-19. Study overall: The United States, Italy and Spain supplied acute and convalescent COVID-19 samples. T cells, B-cell-depleted T cells, or PBMCs supplied cDNA or gDNA.

In the original workflow: Reference gene primer amplification in the assay estimated nucleated cell counts. Clones were sequenced by immunoSEQ multiplex PCR, and TCRdb holds only the in-frame ones, with some missing. V and J calls and clone size follow that table, whereas D and trimming were derived from the DNA. Here the sample spans fewer than 350,000 clones, around 87% being singletons. Trimming took 5 bases from V and 4 from J, leaving 11 bases between them. The CDR3 has 13 amino acids. Germline CDR1 and CDR2: LNHDA and SQIVND (reference sequence). Cohort assignment relied on participant-reported clinical history.

The rearrangement links TRBV19 to TRBJ1-1, with D maybe TRBD1 (6 bases). This sequence originates from a woman aged 18-35 years with acute COVID-19. Sequenced material: PBMCs or T cells enriched from blood (not recorded which). The CDR3 DNA reads as TGTGCCAGTAGTTCCTACAGGGTCACTGAAGCTTTCTTT. It is translated as CASSSYRVTEAFF.